Below, 15 T cell receptor beta chains from the same sample are listed, as sequenced in a study of blood T cell repertoires in COVID-19. Sequencing was performed with immunoSEQ multiplex PCR; in TCRdb, only in-frame clones are kept and a portion is missing. The repertoire holds 110,000 to 150,000 clones, with 84% as singletons. Sequencing was performed on PBMCs or T cells enriched from blood (not recorded which). The receptor source for this set is a woman aged 18-35 years who had been exposed to COVID-19.

This clone was counted only a few times. The J gene is TRBJ2-7, the V gene TRBV29-1; no reliable D call. CDR1 SQVTM and CDR2 ANQGSEA come from the germline V gene. CDR3 length equals 11 residues. V was cut by 1 base and J by 6 bases, with 7 bases left in between. CDR3 loop: CSVEVISEQYF. CDR3 nucleotide sequence: TGCAGCGTTGAAGTTATTTCCGAGCAGTACTTC.

A single count supports this clone. At the DNA level, this CDR3 is encoded by other sequences in the same sample as well. The chain recombines TRBV18 with TRBJ2-7; D perhaps matches TRBD2 (5 bases). The CDR3 is made up of 13 amino acids. The germline V and J ends were trimmed by 3 bases and 3 bases, with 9 bases remaining between them. The germline gives CDR1 KGHSH, CDR2 LQKENI. The CDR3 DNA sequence: TGTGCCAGCTCACCCCCGAGCGGCTACGAGCAGTACTTC. Its translation is CASSPPSGYEQYF.

The chain has TRBV7-2 and TRBJ2-7; D unresolved. Germline CDR1 reads SGHTA; CDR2 reads FQGNSA. V was pared by 7 bases and J by 5 bases, with 15 bases between. CDR3 size: 13 residues. The CDR3 region has the DNA TGTGCCAGCACCTACCCGCCGGGTCACGAGCAGTACTTC. Its translation is CASTYPPGHEQYF.

This clone was found once. The rearrangement links TRBV5-1 to TRBJ1-4; 8 bases fit TRBD1. The germline V gene encodes CDR1 SGHRS and CDR2 YFSETQ. This CDR3 is built from 13 residues. Trimming took 0 bases from V and 8 from J; bases not matched to a gene: 0. CDR3 in amino acids: CASSLGQGEKLFF. The CDR3 nucleotides are TGCGCCAGCAGCTTGGGACAGGGGGAAAAACTGTTTTTT.

V usage is TRBV27 and J usage is TRBJ2-7, with TRBD1 matching over 9 bases. Unmatched junction bases numbered 6, after V lost 3 bases and J lost 6 bases. The CDR3 loop spans 14 amino acids. Germline lookup yields CDR1 MNHEY and CDR2 SMNVEV (reference sequence). This chain's CDR3 is CASSFQTGGSEQYF. CDR3 nucleotides: TGTGCCAGCAGTTTCCAGACAGGGGGGAGCGAGCAGTACTTC.

The CDR3, as DNA: TGTGCCAGCAGCCCGAGCGTTGGTAGCGGGAGTCATACCGGGGAGCTGTTTTTT. It codes for CASSPSVGSGSHTGELFF. The chain has TRBV3-1 (or the pseudogene TRBV3-2) and TRBJ2-2, with 9 bases lining up with TRBD2. The CDR3 is 18 residues long. V was clipped by 4 bases and J by 5 bases; unmatched bases: 14. Looked up from germline, CDR1 is LGHDT and CDR2 is YNNKEL (reference sequence).

The CDR3 region is CASSLTGTSGSNEQFF. CDR3 sequence (DNA): TGTGCCAGCAGCTTAACCGGGACTAGCGGGAGCAATGAGCAGTTCTTC. The gene calls are TRBV7-8 and TRBJ2-1; 14 nucleotides align to TRBD2. This CDR3 is built from 16 residues. Germline V CDR1 and CDR2: SGHVS, FQNEAQ. Germline trimming cut 2 bases from V and 6 bases from J; bases unmatched to any gene: 3.

This clone was counted only a few times. The rearrangement uses TRBV12-3 or TRBV12-4 and TRBJ1-1; D ambiguous. This CDR3 comprises 13 residues. V lost 7 bases and J 10 bases, leaving 19 bases between the germline ends. CDR3 DNA: TGTGCCAGCACCCTCAGTGGACTCGCAACAGCTTTCTTT. Amino acids: CASTLSGLATAFF.

This clone was recorded a few times. V and J are TRBV10-3 and TRBJ2-7; TRBD1 matches 9 bases. The CDR3 covers 14 residues. From germline, CDR1 is ENHRY and CDR2 SYGVKD. Trimming at V came to 5 bases and at J to 3 bases, leaving 5 bases not matched to a gene. The CDR3 sequence is CAISTGTGIYEQYF. Here the CDR3 DNA reads TGTGCCATCAGTACCGGGACAGGGATCTACGAGCAGTACTTC.

The rearrangement uses TRBV30 and TRBJ1-2, with 9 positions matching TRBD1. CDR3 length: 16 residues. Germline V gives CDR1 GTSNPN, CDR2 SVGIG (reference sequence). The V segment lost 4 bases and the J segment 7 bases; nucleotides outside the gene matches: 16. This chain's CDR3 is CAWTLKRDRVGLGYTF. The CDR3 nucleotides are TGTGCCTGGACCCTGAAACGGGACAGGGTTGGACTTGGCTACACCTTC. Based on the CDR3 plus reference TRBV30 and TRBJ1-2, the full variable domain is SQTIHQWPATLVQPVGSPLSLECTVEGTSNPNLYWYRQAAGRGLQLLFYSVGIGQISSEVPQNLSASRPQDRQFILSSKKLLLSDSGFYLCAWTLKRDRVGLGYTFGSGTRLTVV.

V and J are TRBV6-8 and TRBJ1-1; weak D call: TRBD1 (5 bases). In germline, CDR1 is MNHGY, CDR2 SAAAGT. The CDR3 runs to 14 residues. With 2 bases removed from V and 1 base from J, the gap between germline ends came to 8 bases. The CDR3 DNA reads as TGTGCCAGCAGTTACAGGGGAGGGAACACTGAAGCTTTCTTT. Translation gives CASSYRGGNTEAFF.

The chain recombines TRBV10-3 with TRBJ2-1; TRBD2 agrees at 7 bases. Germline CDR1 and CDR2: ENHRY and SYGVKD. This CDR3 comprises 15 residues. Unmatched junction bases numbered 11, after V lost 2 bases and J lost 10 bases. CDR3 sequence reads: CAISEVGGSRKEQFF. The CDR3 coding sequence is TGTGCCATCAGTGAGGTAGGCGGGAGTCGTAAAGAGCAGTTCTTC.

The chain joins TRBV7-2 to TRBJ2-5; 14 positions match TRBD2. The CDR3 runs 15 residues. The germline V gene encodes CDR1 SGHTA and CDR2 FQGNSA. V gave up 5 bases and J gave up 3 bases; unmatched junction bases: 2. CDR3 coding DNA: TGTGCCAGCAGCCGGGGACTAGCGGGAGAAGAGACCCAGTACTTC. Protein product: CASSRGLAGEETQYF.

The chain couples TRBV28 to TRBJ2-1; D perhaps matches TRBD2 (6 bases). The CDR3 is made up of 19 amino acids. V was trimmed by 3 bases and J by 5 bases, leaving 26 bases between them. Germline V gene data show CDR1 as MDHEN and CDR2 as SYDVKM. CDR3 bases: TGTGCCAGCAGTTTGAGAATGTGGGGAGGCGGGAAGATTAACAATGAGCAGTTCTTC. This sequence encodes CASSLRMWGGGKINNEQFF.

V gene TRBV5-4 combines with J gene TRBJ2-2, with D possibly being TRBD1 (5 bases). Germline V gene data show CDR1 as SGHNT and CDR2 as YYREEE (reference sequence). CDR3 length: 15 residues. V was trimmed by 1 base and J by 4 bases, leaving 11 bases between them. CDR3 in DNA: TGTGCCAGCAGCTTGACAGGCAGAAGCACCGGGGAGCTGTTTTTT. As protein: CASSLTGRSTGELFF.